This T cell receptor beta chain comes out of a study of blood T cell repertoires in COVID-19. Study as a whole: Both acute and convalescent COVID-19 samples were obtained from the United States, Italy and Spain. PBMCs, B-cell-depleted T cells, or T cells provided the cDNA or gDNA that made up the material.

Methods used by the authors: The assay estimated nucleated cells by amplifying reference gene primers. Using immunoSEQ multiplex PCR, the repertoire was profiled, and TCRdb retains in-frame clones only, with some absent. That table furnishes V, J and clone size, whereas the DNA furnished D and trimming. Of about 99,000 clones in the sample, over 75% are singletons; the top ten hold roughly 13%. The V gene's germline CDR1 is SGHDT and CDR2 YYEEEE. The V and J ends lost 2 bases and 6 bases respectively, with 14 bases between them. The CDR3 totals 15 residues. The clonotype comes from a human donor in a cohort sampled during active or convalescent COVID-19. The rearrangement links TRBV5-6 to TRBJ1-4; tentative D call: TRBD1 (6 bases). Sample: peripheral blood. The CDR3: CASSLGWGRYEKLFF. The CDR3 coding sequence is TGTGCCAGCAGCTTAGGATGGGGGCGGTATGAAAAACTGTTTTTT.